Listed below are T cell receptor beta chains from one sample, sequenced in a study of T cell changes during pregnancy in multiple sclerosis. The method was immunoSEQ multiplex PCR; TCRdb's version includes in-frame clones alone and lacks a portion of them. The table records roughly 28,000 clones, about 93% of them present only once. The starting material was CD8+ T cells from peripheral blood mononuclear cells, obtained before pregnancy. These receptors came from a female donor with multiple sclerosis, enrolled in a pregnancy study. Each CDR3 is given with its conserved first and last residue. D genes are given only for firm matches. Expanded clones are given a class, and other clones once, few, many or no size at all.

v_call,d_call,clone_size,j_call,cdr3_aa,cdr3_nt
TRBV4-1,TRBD2,NA,TRBJ2-7,CASSHALAGGYEQYF,TGCGCCAGCAGCCATGCTCTAGCGGGAGGCTACGAGCAGTACTTC
TRBV19,NA,once,TRBJ2-3,CASTWGRSGTDTQYF,TGTGCCAGTACGTGGGGGCGGTCGGGCACAGATACGCAGTATTTT
TRBV5-1,NA,many,TRBJ2-3,CASSLVGLAAADTQYF,TGCGCCAGCAGCTTGGTTGGGCTAGCAGCGGCAGATACGCAGTATTTT
TRBV6-4,TRBD2,NA,TRBJ2-1,CASSDGSGGPNEQFF,TGTGCCAGCAGTGACGGGTCGGGAGGGCCCAATGAGCAGTTCTTC
TRBV6-5,NA,NA,TRBJ2-7,CASSYSDRIEQYF,TGTGCCAGCAGTTACAGTGACAGAATCGAGCAGTACTTC
TRBV28,NA,NA,TRBJ2-7,CASSSRSWDTGLYEQYF,TGTGCCAGCAGTTCACGATCTTGGGACACCGGACTTTACGAGCAGTACTTC
TRBV6-5,NA,NA,TRBJ2-7,CASSYTGVSSYEQYF,TGTGCCAGCAGTTACACGGGGGTAAGCTCCTACGAGCAGTACTTC
TRBV27,NA,NA,TRBJ1-2,CASSLSSSGGGYTF,TGTGCCAGCAGTTTGAGCTCAAGTGGAGGTGGCTACACCTTC
TRBV14,NA,NA,TRBJ2-7,CASSQDLSQTYEQYF,TGTGCCAGCAGCCAAGATTTAAGCCAAACCTACGAGCAGTACTTC
TRBV27,NA,NA,TRBJ1-2,CASSQQGGSYGYTF,TGTGCCAGCAGTCAACAGGGCGGGAGCTATGGCTACACCTTC
TRBV15,TRBD1,NA,TRBJ1-5,CATSRQGALWPQHF,TGTGCCACCAGCAGACAGGGGGCCCTCTGGCCCCAGCATTTT
TRBV4-3,TRBD2,NA,TRBJ2-1,CASSQGGGRAANEQFF,TGCGCCAGCAGCCAAGGGGGCGGGAGGGCCGCTAATGAGCAGTTCTTC
TRBV6-4,TRBD1,NA,TRBJ2-3,CASSDSAGGSTDTQYF,TGTGCCAGCAGTGACTCTGCAGGGGGAAGCACAGATACGCAGTATTTT
TRBV4-3,NA,NA,TRBJ2-7,CASSQDRLAADSYEQYF,TGCGCCAGCAGCCAAGATCGGCTAGCTGCCGACTCCTACGAGCAGTACTTC
TRBV6-1,NA,NA,TRBJ2-1,CASSNGDPNEQFF,TGTGCCAGCAGTAACGGGGATCCTAATGAGCAGTTCTTC
TRBV11-2,TRBD2,NA,TRBJ2-3,CASSLGREVADTQYF,TGTGCCAGCAGCTTAGGTCGGGAGGTCGCAGATACGCAGTATTTT
TRBV6-1,NA,NA,TRBJ1-5,CASTEDRNQPQHF,TGTGCCAGCACGGAGGACAGAAATCAGCCCCAGCATTTT
TRBV4-3,TRBD1,NA,TRBJ2-7,CASSKRTGDNEQYF,TGCGCCAGCAGCAAAAGGACAGGGGACAACGAGCAGTACTTC
TRBV27,TRBD2,NA,TRBJ2-1,CASSRGTSGRYEQFF,TGTGCCAGCAGTAGGGGTACTAGCGGGAGGTATGAGCAGTTCTTC
TRBV5-6,NA,NA,TRBJ2-6,CASSGGGESGANVLTF,TGTGCCAGCAGCGGAGGGGGGGAGTCTGGGGCCAACGTCCTGACTTTC
TRBV7-9,NA,NA,TRBJ1-5,CASSPSGTGNQPQHF,TGTGCCAGCAGCCCTAGCGGGACTGGCAATCAGCCCCAGCATTTT
TRBV28,NA,NA,TRBJ2-6,CASSPGHFSGANVLTF,TGTGCCAGCAGCCCGGGACACTTCTCTGGGGCCAACGTCCTGACTTTC
TRBV29-1,TRBD1,NA,TRBJ1-1,CSVDGTVSEAFF,TGCAGCGTTGACGGGACAGTGTCTGAAGCTTTCTTT
TRBV4-3,TRBD1,NA,TRBJ2-3,CASSQEYGQGADTQYF,TGCGCCAGCAGCCAAGAATACGGACAGGGGGCAGATACGCAGTATTTT
TRBV4-2,NA,few,TRBJ2-1,CASSQDLGTHNEQFF,TGTGCCAGCAGCCAAGACCTAGGCACTCACAATGAGCAGTTCTTC
TRBV10-3,TRBD1,NA,TRBJ2-5,CAISEQGATETQYF,TGTGCCATCAGTGAACAGGGGGCCACAGAGACCCAGTACTTC
TRBV25-1,TRBD2,medium-sized,TRBJ2-1,CASSSGGDYNEQFF,TGTGCCAGCAGTTCCGGGGGGGACTACAATGAGCAGTTCTTC
TRBV4-2,TRBD2,NA,TRBJ2-7,CASSQEDRVGLGYEQYF,TGTGCCAGCAGCCAAGAAGATAGGGTGGGACTAGGCTACGAGCAGTACTTC
TRBV10-3,TRBD2,NA,TRBJ2-1,CAISLAGGAGEQFF,TGTGCCATCAGTCTAGCGGGGGGGGCGGGTGAGCAGTTCTTC
TRBV4-3,TRBD2,NA,TRBJ2-1,CASSQDWAGGKRLNEQFF,TGCGCCAGCAGCCAAGATTGGGCGGGAGGGAAGAGGTTAAATGAGCAGTTCTTC
TRBV2,TRBD2,NA,TRBJ2-1,CASTKTSTDEQFF,TGTGCCAGCACCAAGACTAGCACGGATGAGCAGTTCTTC
TRBV4-3,NA,NA,TRBJ2-7,CASSQGARALREQYF,TGCGCCAGCAGCCAAGGGGCCAGGGCTCTTCGTGAGCAGTACTTC
TRBV7-9,TRBD2,NA,TRBJ2-2,CASSAPGTSGTGELFF,TGTGCCAGCAGCGCCCCCGGGACTAGCGGGACCGGGGAGCTGTTTTTT
TRBV6-5,NA,NA,TRBJ2-7,CASSSGGGAYEQYF,TGTGCCAGCAGTTCGGGAGGGGGCGCTTACGAGCAGTACTTC
TRBV27,NA,NA,TRBJ1-2,CASSLGGPAGYTF,TGTGCCAGCAGTTTAGGAGGGCCGGCCGGCTACACCTTC
TRBV6-1,TRBD1,NA,TRBJ1-4,CASSETTGQGNEKLFF,TGTGCCAGCAGTGAAACCACGGGACAGGGAAATGAAAAACTGTTTTTT
TRBV4-3,TRBD1,NA,TRBJ1-5,CASSRSTGVKQPQHF,TGCGCCAGCAGCCGCTCGACAGGGGTAAAACAGCCCCAGCATTTT
TRBV6-4,NA,few,TRBJ2-3,CASSGSEPDTQYF,TGTGCCAGCAGTGGGTCGGAGCCGGATACGCAGTATTTT
TRBV30,NA,NA,TRBJ1-4,CAWNLGRGEKLFF,TGTGCCTGGAACCTTGGGAGGGGGGAAAAACTGTTTTTT